This T cell receptor (beta chain) was sequenced for a study of blood T cell repertoires in COVID-19. Background on the study: The samples span acute and convalescent COVID-19 from the United States, Italy and Spain.

Profiled with immunoSEQ multiplex PCR; TCRdb holds only in-frame clones, not every one. The sample contains about 220,000 clones, about four fifths of which appear only once. Individuals drawn from about 26 US areas were about 18 to 90 years old. Donors were grouped by their self-reported clinical history. Symptom resolution, clearance, or two negative PCRs marked the recovered donors of Cohort 3. Germline-derived CDR1 and CDR2 are LGHDT and YNNKEL (reference sequence). V was clipped by 4 bases and J by 7 bases, with 13 bases between them. This CDR3 comprises 13 residues. What was sequenced was PBMCs or T cells enriched from blood (not recorded which). This chain links TRBV3-1 (or the pseudogene TRBV3-2) with TRBJ1-1, with D perhaps matching TRBD1 (6 bases). This receptor was identified in a woman aged 60-75 years who had recovered from COVID-19. This CDR3 reads CASSPRGMGEAFF. The CDR3 DNA is TGTGCCAGCAGCCCTAGGGGGATGGGTGAAGCTTTCTTT.